This T cell receptor (beta chain) was documented in a study of cytomegalovirus exposure and HLA in healthy donors. CDR3 size: 15 residues. V lost 3 bases, J lost 4 bases, and 16 bases lay in between. CDR1 SGDLS and CDR2 YYNGEE come from the germline V gene. Overall study results and limits: In a later analysis, V- and J-gene trimming of beta chains associated with a DCLRE1C missense variant, replicated independently. Productive status was seen about 87% or about 30% of the time for most TCR beta V segments in an earlier analysis. In vitro assays verified that three CMV-associated chains recognized CMV antigens specifically. There were reportedly fewer N-insertions in an Asian-associated ancestry cluster than the roughly 670-donor mean, in a later analysis.

As regards this clone: Its antigen is currently unknown.

Primers for the PCR totalled 60 Vbeta and 13 Jbeta. The data were produced by immunoSEQ multiplex PCR, yet TCRdb's version contains in-frame clones alone and is incomplete. This sample carries 150,000 to 200,000 clones, about 80% of them seen once, and the ten largest clones take around 2.2%. The rearrangement uses TRBV9 and TRBJ1-2; D remains ambiguous. The sequence was collected from a woman in her twenties or thirties in good health and CMV-seronegative. Input material: PBMCs. The CDR3, as DNA: TGTGCCAGCAGCGAGTCATCCGGGGTTCCCTATGGCTACACCTTC. Translation gives CASSESSGVPYGYTF.